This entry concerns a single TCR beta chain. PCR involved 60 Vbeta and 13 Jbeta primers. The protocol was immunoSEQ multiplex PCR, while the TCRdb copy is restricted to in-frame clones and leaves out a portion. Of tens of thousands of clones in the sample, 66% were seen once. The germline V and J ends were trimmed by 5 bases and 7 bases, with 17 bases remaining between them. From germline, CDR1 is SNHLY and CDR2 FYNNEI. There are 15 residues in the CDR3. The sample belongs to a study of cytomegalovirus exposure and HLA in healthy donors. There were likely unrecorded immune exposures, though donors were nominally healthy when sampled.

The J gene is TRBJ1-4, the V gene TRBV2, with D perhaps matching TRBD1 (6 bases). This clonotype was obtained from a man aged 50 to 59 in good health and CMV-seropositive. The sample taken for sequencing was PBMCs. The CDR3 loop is CASSLLQGGPEKLFF. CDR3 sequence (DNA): TGTGCCAGCAGTCTATTACAGGGTGGCCCTGAAAAACTGTTTTTT.